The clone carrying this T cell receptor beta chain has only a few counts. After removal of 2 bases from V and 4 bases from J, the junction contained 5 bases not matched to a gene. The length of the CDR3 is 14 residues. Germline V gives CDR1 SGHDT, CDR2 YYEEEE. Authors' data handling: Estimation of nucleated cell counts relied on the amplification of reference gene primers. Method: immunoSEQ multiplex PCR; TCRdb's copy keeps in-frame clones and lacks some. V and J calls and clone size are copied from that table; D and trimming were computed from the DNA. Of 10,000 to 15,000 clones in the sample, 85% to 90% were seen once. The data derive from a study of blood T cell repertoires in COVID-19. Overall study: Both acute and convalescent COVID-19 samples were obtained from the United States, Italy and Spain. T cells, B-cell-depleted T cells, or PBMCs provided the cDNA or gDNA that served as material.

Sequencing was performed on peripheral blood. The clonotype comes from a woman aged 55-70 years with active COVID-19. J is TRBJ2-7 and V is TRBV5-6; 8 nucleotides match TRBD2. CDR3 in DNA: TGTGCCAGCAGCTTCGGGGGGGCAGGGTACGAGCAGTACTTC. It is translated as CASSFGGAGYEQYF.